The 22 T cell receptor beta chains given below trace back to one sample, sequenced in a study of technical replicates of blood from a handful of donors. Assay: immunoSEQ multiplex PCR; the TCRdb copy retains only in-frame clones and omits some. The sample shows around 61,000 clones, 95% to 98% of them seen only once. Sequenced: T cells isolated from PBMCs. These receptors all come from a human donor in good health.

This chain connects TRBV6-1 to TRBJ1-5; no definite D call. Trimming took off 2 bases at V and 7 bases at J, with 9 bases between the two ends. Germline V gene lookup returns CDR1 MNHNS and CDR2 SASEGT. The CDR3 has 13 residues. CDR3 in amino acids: CASSEQFNQPQHF. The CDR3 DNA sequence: TGTGCCAGCAGTGAACAGTTCAACCAGCCCCAGCATTTT.

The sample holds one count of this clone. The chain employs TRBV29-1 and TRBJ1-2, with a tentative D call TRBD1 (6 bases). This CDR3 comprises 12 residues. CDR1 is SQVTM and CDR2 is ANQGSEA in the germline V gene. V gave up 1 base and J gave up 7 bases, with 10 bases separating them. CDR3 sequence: CSVEVGGPGYTF. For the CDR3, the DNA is TGCAGCGTTGAAGTGGGGGGGCCTGGCTACACCTTC.

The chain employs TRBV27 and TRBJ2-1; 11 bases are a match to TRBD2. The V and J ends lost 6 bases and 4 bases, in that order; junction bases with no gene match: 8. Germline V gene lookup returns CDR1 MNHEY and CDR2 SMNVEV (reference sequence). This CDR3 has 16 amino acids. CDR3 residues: CASRRTSGRVYNEQFF. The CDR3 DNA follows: TGTGCCAGCAGACGTACTAGCGGGAGAGTTTACAATGAGCAGTTCTTC.

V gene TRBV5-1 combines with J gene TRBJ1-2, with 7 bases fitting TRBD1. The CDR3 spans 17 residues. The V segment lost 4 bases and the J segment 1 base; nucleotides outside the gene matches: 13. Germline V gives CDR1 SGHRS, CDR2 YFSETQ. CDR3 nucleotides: TGCGCCAGCAGCCCCCGGGAGGGGGCTCCTAGTAACTATGGCTACACCTTC. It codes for CASSPREGAPSNYGYTF.

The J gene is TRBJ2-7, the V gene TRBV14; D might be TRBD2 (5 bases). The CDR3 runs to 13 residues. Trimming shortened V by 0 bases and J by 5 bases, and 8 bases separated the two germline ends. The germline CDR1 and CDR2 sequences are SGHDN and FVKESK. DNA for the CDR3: TGTGCCAGCAGCCAAGATTTCGGGAACGAGCAGTACTTC. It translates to CASSQDFGNEQYF.

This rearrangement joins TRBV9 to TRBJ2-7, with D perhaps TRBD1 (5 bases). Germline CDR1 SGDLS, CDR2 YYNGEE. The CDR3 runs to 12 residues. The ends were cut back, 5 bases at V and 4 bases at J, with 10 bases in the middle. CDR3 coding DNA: TGTGCCAGCAGTCCTCAGGGTTACGAGCAGTACTTC. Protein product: CASSPQGYEQYF.

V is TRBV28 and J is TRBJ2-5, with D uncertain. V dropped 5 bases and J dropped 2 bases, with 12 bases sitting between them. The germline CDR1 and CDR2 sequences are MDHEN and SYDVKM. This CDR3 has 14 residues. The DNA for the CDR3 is TGTGCCAGCAGTCCTGCCGGTATACAAGAGACCCAGTACTTC. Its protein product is CASSPAGIQETQYF.

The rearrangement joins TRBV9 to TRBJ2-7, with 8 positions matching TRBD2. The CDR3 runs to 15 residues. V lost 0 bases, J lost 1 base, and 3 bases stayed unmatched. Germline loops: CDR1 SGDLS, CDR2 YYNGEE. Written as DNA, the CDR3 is TGTGCCAGCAGCGTAGACGGGGGGGGGTCCTACGAGCAGTACTTC. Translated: CASSVDGGGSYEQYF.

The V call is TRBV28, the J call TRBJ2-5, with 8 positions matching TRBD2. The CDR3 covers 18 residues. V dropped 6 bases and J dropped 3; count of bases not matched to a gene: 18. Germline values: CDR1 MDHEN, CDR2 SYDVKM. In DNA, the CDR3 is TGTGCCAGCAGGAATCCTGGGGTAGCGGGGCGGCCGAAAGAGACCCAGTACTTC. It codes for CASRNPGVAGRPKETQYF.

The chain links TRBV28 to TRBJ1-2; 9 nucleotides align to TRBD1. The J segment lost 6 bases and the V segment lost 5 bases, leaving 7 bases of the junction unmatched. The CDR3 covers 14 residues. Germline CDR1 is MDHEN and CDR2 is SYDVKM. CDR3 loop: CASSRDRERDGYTF. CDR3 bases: TGTGCCAGCAGTCGGGACAGGGAGAGGGATGGCTACACCTTC.

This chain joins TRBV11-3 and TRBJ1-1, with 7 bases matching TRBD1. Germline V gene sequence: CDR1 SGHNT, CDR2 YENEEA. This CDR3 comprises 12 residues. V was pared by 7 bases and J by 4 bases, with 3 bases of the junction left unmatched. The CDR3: CASTKGATEAFF. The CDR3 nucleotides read TGTGCCAGCACCAAGGGGGCCACTGAAGCTTTCTTT.

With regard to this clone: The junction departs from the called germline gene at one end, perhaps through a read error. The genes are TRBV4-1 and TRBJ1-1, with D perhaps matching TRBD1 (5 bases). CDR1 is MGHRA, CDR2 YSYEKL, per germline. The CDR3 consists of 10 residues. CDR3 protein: CASRATRAYF. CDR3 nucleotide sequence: TGCGCCAGCAGAGCTACCAGGGCCTACTTT.

CDR3 in DNA: TGTGCTAGTGGTTTGGTACCCGGGGGGCTTTGGGGCTACACCTTC. Residues: CASGLVPGGLWGYTF. The rearrangement joins TRBV12-5 to TRBJ1-2; a weak D match, TRBD1 (6 bases). The CDR3 totals 15 residues. Trimming left V 0 bases short and J 8 bases short, with 16 bases between. CDR1 is LGHNT, CDR2 FRNRAP, per germline.

The CDR3 spells CASSLDPRGRGRETQYF. In DNA, the CDR3 is TGTGCCAGCAGCTTAGATCCCAGGGGGCGCGGTCGGGAGACCCAGTACTTC. The V gene is TRBV7-2, the J gene TRBJ2-5, with TRBD1 matching 8 bases. CDR1 is SGHTA, CDR2 FQGNSA, per germline. The CDR3 totals 17 residues. V shed 1 base, J shed 5 bases, and the junction held 12 bases outside the gene matches.

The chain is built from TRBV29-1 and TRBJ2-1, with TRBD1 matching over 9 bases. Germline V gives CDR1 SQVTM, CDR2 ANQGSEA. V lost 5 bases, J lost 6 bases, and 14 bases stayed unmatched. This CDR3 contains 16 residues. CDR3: CSVSLRDRVLVNEQFF. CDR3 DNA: TGCAGCGTTTCACTTAGGGACAGGGTATTGGTCAATGAGCAGTTCTTC.

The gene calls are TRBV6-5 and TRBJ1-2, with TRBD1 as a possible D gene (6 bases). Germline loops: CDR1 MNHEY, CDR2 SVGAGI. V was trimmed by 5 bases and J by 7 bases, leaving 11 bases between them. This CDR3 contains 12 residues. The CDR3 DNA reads TGTGCCAGCAGTGGACAGACTCGTGGCTACACCTTC. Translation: CASSGQTRGYTF.

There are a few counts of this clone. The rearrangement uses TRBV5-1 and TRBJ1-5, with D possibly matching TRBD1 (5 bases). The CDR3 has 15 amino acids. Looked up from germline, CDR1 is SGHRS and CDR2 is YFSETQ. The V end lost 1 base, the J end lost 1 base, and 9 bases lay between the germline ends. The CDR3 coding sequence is TGCGCCAGCAGCTTGATGGCAGGGAGCAATCAGCCCCAGCATTTT. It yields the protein CASSLMAGSNQPQHF.

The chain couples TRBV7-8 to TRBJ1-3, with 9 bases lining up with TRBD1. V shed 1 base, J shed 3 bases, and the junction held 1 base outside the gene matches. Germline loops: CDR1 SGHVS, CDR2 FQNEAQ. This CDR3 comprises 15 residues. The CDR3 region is CASSLVDRGGNTIYF. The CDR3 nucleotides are TGTGCCAGCAGCTTAGTGGACAGGGGTGGAAACACCATATATTTT.

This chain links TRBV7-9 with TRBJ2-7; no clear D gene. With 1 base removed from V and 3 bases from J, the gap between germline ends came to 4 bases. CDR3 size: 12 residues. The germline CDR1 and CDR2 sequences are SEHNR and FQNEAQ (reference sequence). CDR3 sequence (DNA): TGTGCCAGCAGCTTAGTACACTACGAGCAGTACTTC. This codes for CASSLVHYEQYF.

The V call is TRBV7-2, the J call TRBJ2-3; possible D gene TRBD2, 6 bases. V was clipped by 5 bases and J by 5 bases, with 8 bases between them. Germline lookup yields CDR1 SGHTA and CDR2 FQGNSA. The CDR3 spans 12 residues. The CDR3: CASSPGRDTQYF. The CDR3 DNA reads TGTGCCAGCAGCCCCGGGAGAGATACGCAGTATTTT.

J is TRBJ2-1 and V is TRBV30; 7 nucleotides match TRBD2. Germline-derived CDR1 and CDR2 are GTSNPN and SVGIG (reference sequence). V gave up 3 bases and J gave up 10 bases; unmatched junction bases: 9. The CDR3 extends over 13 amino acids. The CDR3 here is CAWRWGLPYEQFF. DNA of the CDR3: TGTGCCTGGAGATGGGGACTACCCTACGAGCAGTTCTTC.

The CDR3: CASTASGGANEQFF. CDR3 in DNA: TGTGCCAGCACCGCTAGCGGGGGGGCCAATGAGCAGTTCTTC. The V and J genes are TRBV7-9 and TRBJ2-1; 12 bases align to TRBD2. This CDR3 region has 14 residues. Germline trimming cut 7 bases from V and 6 bases from J; bases unmatched to any gene: 4. Germline CDR1 SEHNR, CDR2 FQNEAQ (reference sequence).